Here is one T cell receptor beta chain with its context. This sample is part of a study of control samples from healthy donors and cancer patients. Sequenced by immunoSEQ multiplex PCR; TCRdb stores in-frame clones only, minus some. The data hold tens of thousands of clones, with about four fifths observed a single time. This sequence originates from a man aged 65 to 85 in good health. Sequenced sample: blood.

CDR3 sequence reads: CASSFQTGFSYNEQFF. The DNA for the CDR3 is TGCGCCAGCAGCTTCCAAACAGGGTTCTCCTACAATGAGCAGTTCTTC. The V gene is TRBV5-1, the J gene TRBJ2-1; tentatively, D is TRBD1 (6 bases). Germline V gives CDR1 SGHRS, CDR2 YFSETQ. This CDR3 is built from 16 residues. Trimming removed 2 bases at V and 0 bases at J, with 12 bases between.